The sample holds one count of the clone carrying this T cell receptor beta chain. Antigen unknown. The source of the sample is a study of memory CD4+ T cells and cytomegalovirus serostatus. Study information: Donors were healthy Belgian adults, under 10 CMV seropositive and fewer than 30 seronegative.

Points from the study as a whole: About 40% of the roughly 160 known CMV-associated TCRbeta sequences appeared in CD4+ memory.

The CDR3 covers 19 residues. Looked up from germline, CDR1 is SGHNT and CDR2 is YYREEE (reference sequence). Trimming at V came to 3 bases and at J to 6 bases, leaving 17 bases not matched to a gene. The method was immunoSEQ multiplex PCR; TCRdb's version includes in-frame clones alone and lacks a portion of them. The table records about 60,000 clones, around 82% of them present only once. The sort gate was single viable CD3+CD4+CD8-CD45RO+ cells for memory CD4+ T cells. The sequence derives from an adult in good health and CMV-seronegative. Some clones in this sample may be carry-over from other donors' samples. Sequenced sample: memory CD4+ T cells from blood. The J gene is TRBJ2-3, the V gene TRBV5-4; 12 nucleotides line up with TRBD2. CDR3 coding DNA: TGTGCCAGCAGCTCTAACCTAGCGGGAGGGCCTGTTTCACCTGATACGCAGTATTTT. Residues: CASSSNLAGGPVSPDTQYF. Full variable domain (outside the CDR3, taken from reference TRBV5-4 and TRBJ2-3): ETGVTQSPTHLIKTRGQQVTLRCSSQSGHNTVSWYQQALGQGPQFIFQYYREEENGRGNFPPRFSGLQFPNYSSELNVNALELDDSALYLCASSSNLAGGPVSPDTQYFGPGTRLTVL.